These 7 T cell receptor beta chains share one sample of origin, sequenced in a study of T cells after yellow fever vaccination. MiXCR, run by TCRdb on the 5' RACE reads, gives a single entry per CDR3 protein. Of hundreds of thousands of distinct CDR3 sequences in the sample, 18% were seen once. The input for sequencing was PBMCs, taken before the yellow fever booster vaccination. Receptor source: a man aged 18 to 29 who received the YFV17D yellow fever vaccine.

The table lists this clonotype with a few counts. The chain couples TRBV4-1 to TRBJ2-2; D tentatively fits TRBD1 or TRBD2 (5 bases each). CDR3 length: 16 residues. Germline V CDR1 and CDR2: MGHRA, YSYEKL. The V end was cut by 2 bases, the J end by 6 bases, with 16 bases between. The CDR3 DNA reads TGCGCCAGCAGCCAAATGGGACGTCAGGGCGCCGGGGAGCTGTTTTTT. Translating gives CASSQMGRQGAGELFF.

The CDR3 DNA is TGTGCCAGCAGCAGCACAGGGGGCCGGTCGAACACCGGGGAGCTGTTTTTT. This gives the protein CASSSTGGRSNTGELFF. V and J are TRBV7-9 and TRBJ2-2; TRBD1 matches 9 bases. This CDR3 is 17 amino acids long. V was pared by 5 bases and J by 0 bases, with 7 bases of the junction left unmatched. Germline V lookup: CDR1 SEHNR, CDR2 FQNEAQ (reference sequence).

This clonotype was recorded a few times. The chain is built from TRBV6-6 and TRBJ2-3; 14 bases fit TRBD2. J gave up 2 bases and V 6 bases, and 25 bases lay outside the gene matches. CDR3 length equals 23 residues. CDR1 and CDR2 from the germline V gene are MNHNY and SVGAGI (reference sequence). CDR3 in DNA: TGTGCCAGCAGACCCGAATTGGGGGGAACCCCGGGACTAGCGGGGGAACCCACAGATACGCAGTATTTT. The encoded protein is CASRPELGGTPGLAGEPTDTQYF.

In this sample, this clonotype turned up once. The V call is TRBV24-1, the J call TRBJ1-5; 8 nucleotides match TRBD1. The germline V gene has CDR1 KGHDR and CDR2 SFDVKD. This CDR3 has 14 residues. With 4 bases clipped from V and 9 bases from J, the junction kept 7 bases outside the gene matches. CDR3 region: CATSEGTGSRPQHF. The CDR3 region has the DNA TGTGCCACCAGTGAGGGGACAGGTTCTCGGCCCCAGCATTTT.

J is TRBJ2-3 and V is TRBV5-4, with D possibly being TRBD1 or TRBD2 (5 bases each). V was shortened by 4 bases and J by 4 bases, with 16 bases between the two germline ends. Germline CDR1 and CDR2: SGHNT and YYREEE (reference sequence). The CDR3 is made up of 15 amino acids. The CDR3: CASSQGRSEADTQYF. Written as DNA, the CDR3 is TGTGCCAGCAGCCAGGGACGGTCGGAGGCAGATACGCAGTATTTT. Using reference TRBV5-4 and TRBJ2-3 for the parts outside the CDR3, the full variable domain is ETGVTQSPTHLIKTRGQQVTLRCSSQSGHNTVSWYQQALGQGPQFIFQYYREEENGRGNFPPRFSGLQFPNYSSELNVNALELDDSALYLCASSQGRSEADTQYFGPGTRLTVL.

This clonotype was picked up a small number of times. The chain joins TRBV7-2 to TRBJ2-7; perhaps TRBD1 as D (6 bases). Germline V gene sequence: CDR1 SGHTA, CDR2 FQGNSA. This CDR3 comprises 13 residues. Trimming removed 3 bases from V and 2 bases from J, with 8 bases in between. The CDR3, as DNA: TGTGCCAGCAGCTTTAACAGGGCCTACGAGCAGTACTTC. Its translation is CASSFNRAYEQYF.

The chain carries TRBV12-3 or TRBV12-4 and TRBJ2-7; the D gene is possibly TRBD1 (6 bases). This CDR3 is built from 15 residues. V dropped 8 bases and J dropped 0 bases, with 17 bases sitting between them. CDR3 bases: TGTGCCAGCGGATCCGGGACATCTGCCTCCTACGAGCAGTACTTC. Its protein product is CASGSGTSASYEQYF.